This is a list of T cell receptor beta chains from one sample in a study of blood T cell repertoires in COVID-19. The protocol was immunoSEQ multiplex PCR, while the TCRdb copy is restricted to in-frame clones and leaves out a portion. The table has roughly 57,000 clones, 65% to 85% seen once. Input material: peripheral blood. Receptors originate from a man aged 55 to 70 with acute or convalescent COVID-19. Both conserved end residues are trimmed from each CDR3. The order of the fields is J gene, V gene, CDR3 protein.

j_gene: TRBJ2-3; v_gene: TRBV5-1; CDR3aa: ASSSGTGAWGSTDTQY
j_gene: TRBJ1-2; v_gene: TRBV29-1; CDR3aa: SVDGQGAYGYT
j_gene: TRBJ2-5; v_gene: TRBV5-1; CDR3aa: ASNYGGQQETQY
j_gene: TRBJ1-1; v_gene: TRBV7-3; CDR3aa: ASSLRQGTEAF
j_gene: TRBJ1-6; v_gene: TRBV5-1; CDR3aa: ASSPGVGGSNNSPLH
j_gene: TRBJ1-2; v_gene: TRBV24-1; CDR3aa: ATSGQGYGYT
j_gene: TRBJ1-3; v_gene: TRBV4-2; CDR3aa: ASTPRTAEGNTIY
j_gene: TRBJ2-7; v_gene: TRBV21-1; CDR3aa: ASSRPLLRGPYEQY
j_gene: TRBJ1-1; v_gene: TRBV9; CDR3aa: ASSARGLITGEVNTEAF
j_gene: TRBJ2-5; v_gene: TRBV2; CDR3aa: ASSEERVETQY
j_gene: TRBJ1-5; v_gene: TRBV6-6; CDR3aa: ASSYGTGFNQPQH
j_gene: TRBJ2-3; v_gene: TRBV14; CDR3aa: ASSQVRGGASTDTQY
j_gene: TRBJ1-3; v_gene: TRBV9; CDR3aa: ASSVGGTGGFGNTIY
j_gene: TRBJ2-1; v_gene: TRBV30; CDR3aa: AWSVLAGGRIEQF
j_gene: TRBJ2-7; v_gene: TRBV11-2; CDR3aa: ASSVGARGKGGEQY
j_gene: TRBJ1-2; v_gene: TRBV6-5; CDR3aa: ASSSTSGLLPTGYT
j_gene: TRBJ1-2; v_gene: TRBV29-1; CDR3aa: RVGQSNYGYT
j_gene: TRBJ1-1; v_gene: TRBV9; CDR3aa: ASSARPSQGWNTEAF
j_gene: TRBJ2-2; v_gene: TRBV18; CDR3aa: ASSPVQGDTGELF
j_gene: TRBJ1-4; v_gene: TRBV2; CDR3aa: ASSERRGTGVLTNEKLF
j_gene: TRBJ1-5; v_gene: TRBV25-1; CDR3aa: ASSQGTNQPQH
j_gene: TRBJ1-2; v_gene: TRBV6-5; CDR3aa: ASSYSGGTTYGYT
j_gene: TRBJ1-5; v_gene: TRBV2; CDR3aa: ASRWGESNQPQH
j_gene: TRBJ1-1; v_gene: TRBV29-1; CDR3aa: SVEGDSVTEAF
j_gene: TRBJ2-2; v_gene: TRBV5-1; CDR3aa: ASSFDRVEDPGELF
j_gene: TRBJ1-2; v_gene: TRBV30; CDR3aa: AWSRRGDYGYT
j_gene: TRBJ2-1; v_gene: TRBV4-1; CDR3aa: ASSQDHAGSSYNEQF
j_gene: TRBJ1-6; v_gene: TRBV5-1; CDR3aa: ASGHQDSYNSPLH
j_gene: TRBJ1-6; v_gene: TRBV4-1; CDR3aa: ASSQTGTPSPLH
j_gene: TRBJ2-1; v_gene: TRBV19; CDR3aa: ASNFRGAAAEYNEQF
j_gene: TRBJ2-1; v_gene: TRBV7-6; CDR3aa: ASSLQGYTEQF
j_gene: TRBJ2-7; v_gene: TRBV6-5; CDR3aa: ASSYGQGSGGDEQY
j_gene: TRBJ2-5; v_gene: TRBV7-3; CDR3aa: ASSLNPSLPGQETQY
j_gene: TRBJ1-5; v_gene: TRBV12-3/TRBV12-4; CDR3aa: ASSLALGQPQH
j_gene: TRBJ2-1; v_gene: TRBV7-6; CDR3aa: ASSLMVGQSYNEQF
j_gene: TRBJ1-6; v_gene: TRBV14; CDR3aa: ASSQERGTPLH
j_gene: TRBJ2-1; v_gene: TRBV2; CDR3aa: ASSAFDEQF
j_gene: TRBJ2-1; v_gene: TRBV10-3; CDR3aa: ATSRGGATSYNEQF
j_gene: TRBJ2-7; v_gene: TRBV11-2; CDR3aa: ASAGGTILE
j_gene: TRBJ1-4; v_gene: TRBV25-1; CDR3aa: ASSRDRGGGSREKLF
j_gene: TRBJ1-4; v_gene: TRBV19; CDR3aa: ASSPGGTEAGKLF